This passage covers 8 T cell receptor beta chains from one sample sequenced in a study of shared clonotypes between healthy human individuals. Naive CD8 populations comprised CD45RO-negative cells positively selected for CCR7, excluding terminally differentiated effector memory CD45RA+ cells. Here immunoSEQ multiplex PCR was the method, and the copy in TCRdb shows in-frame clones only, minus some. Found here are 750,000 to 1,000,000 clones, nearly 95% of them singletons; the top ten hold about 25%. Sequenced material: naive CD8+ T cells sorted from blood. The source is a man aged 25 to 45 in good health.

A single count supports this clone. The V gene is TRBV7-3, the J gene TRBJ2-7; D remains ambiguous. Trimming removed 4 bases at V and 2 bases at J, with 9 bases between. The CDR3 spans 13 residues. CDR1 is SGHTA and CDR2 is FQGTGA in the germline V gene. This CDR3 is CASSSPRTYEQYF. The CDR3 DNA is TGTGCCAGCAGCTCCCCGCGAACCTACGAGCAGTACTTC.

The CDR3 reads CASSHRDSDEAFF. In nucleotides, the CDR3 is TGTGCCAGCAGTCACCGGGACAGCGATGAAGCTTTCTTT. The chain links TRBV6-6 to TRBJ1-1; 7 nucleotides align to TRBD1. The CDR3 length is 13 residues. Trimming at V came to 5 bases and at J to 7 bases, leaving 7 bases not matched to a gene. Germline CDR1 MNHNY, CDR2 SVGAGI (reference sequence).

The CDR3 sequence: CASSIGPLTEAFF. The CDR3 DNA is TGCGCCAGCAGTATTGGGCCCCTGACTGAAGCTTTCTTT. This chain connects TRBV10-1 to TRBJ1-1; D gene uncertain. The CDR3 covers 13 residues. With 5 bases removed from V and 5 bases from J, the gap between germline ends came to 12 bases. Germline CDR1 WNHNN, CDR2 SYGVQD (reference sequence).

This clone was observed once. Other DNA sequences in the same sample also yield this CDR3. The gene calls are TRBV5-1 and TRBJ2-7; 8 bases are shared with TRBD1. CDR1 is SGHRS, CDR2 YFSETQ, per germline. The CDR3 contains 14 residues. Trimming removed 4 bases from V and 2 bases from J; junction bases left unmatched: 5. CDR3 nucleotides: TGCGCCAGCAGCCCAGGGACAGGCGCCTACGAGCAGTACTTC. Protein sequence: CASSPGTGAYEQYF.

The rearrangement joins TRBV27 to TRBJ2-7, with D possibly TRBD1 on 5 matching bases. CDR3 length: 14 amino acids. The V and J ends lost 0 bases and 3 bases respectively, with 9 bases between them. The germline V gene encodes CDR1 MNHEY and CDR2 SMNVEV (reference sequence). For the CDR3, the DNA is TGTGCCAGCAGTTTATCCTGGACACACTACGAGCAGTACTTC. It encodes CASSLSWTHYEQYF.

The chain combines TRBV15 with TRBJ2-1, with 11 bases aligning to TRBD2. Germline lookup yields CDR1 LNHNV and CDR2 YYDKDF (reference sequence). V lost 8 bases and J lost 0; bases outside the gene matches: 9. This CDR3 has 17 residues. The CDR3 loop reads CATGGTSGSSSYNEQFF. The CDR3 DNA reads TGTGCCACCGGTGGGACTAGCGGCTCGAGCTCCTACAATGAGCAGTTCTTC.

The chain has TRBV7-8 and TRBJ2-2; D uncertain. This CDR3 contains 12 residues. The V end lost 2 bases, the J end lost 6 bases, and 4 bases lay between the germline ends. Germline lookup yields CDR1 SGHVS and CDR2 FQNEAQ. The CDR3 here is CASSLRSGELFF. The CDR3 DNA reads as TGTGCCAGCAGCTTACGGTCCGGGGAGCTGTTTTTT.

J is TRBJ2-1 and V is TRBV7-3, with 11 bases matching TRBD2. The CDR3 runs to 16 residues. The germline gives CDR1 SGHTA, CDR2 FQGTGA. The V segment lost 4 bases and the J segment 0 bases; nucleotides outside the gene matches: 2. The DNA of the CDR3 is TGTGCCAGCAGCTCTACTAGCGGGAGCTCCTACAATGAGCAGTTCTTC. Its translation: CASSSTSGSSYNEQFF.